This is a list of T cell receptor beta chains from one sample in a study of T cells after yellow fever vaccination. A single record per CDR3 protein comes from TCRdb applying MiXCR to the 5' RACE reads. The table lists a few hundred thousand distinct CDR3 sequences, over 4% of them singletons. The source material was PBMCs, sampled 5 days after the yellow fever booster vaccination. The receptor set was obtained from a man between 18 and 29 years old who received the YFV17D yellow fever vaccine. Each CDR3 is given with its conserved first and last residue. D genes are given only for firm matches. Clone size is shown for a subset of rows, as once, few, many or a class of expanded clone.

once	TRBV6-6	-	TRBJ2-6	CASSYSGPGANVLTF	TGTGCCAGCAGTTACTCTGGGCCTGGGGCCAACGTCCTGACTTTC
-	TRBV6-5	-	TRBJ2-7	CASSYQGVRYF	TGTGCCAGCAGTTATCAGGGCGTAAGGTACTTC
few	TRBV5-1	-	TRBJ2-5	CASSSDLDRKTQYF	TGCGCCAGCAGCTCCGACCTGGACAGAAAGACCCAGTACTTC
many	TRBV5-1	TRBD1	TRBJ2-1	CASSFQGTGPYNEQFF	TGCGCCAGCAGCTTCCAAGGGACAGGGCCCTACAATGAGCAGTTCTTC
-	TRBV5-1	-	TRBJ1-1	CASSLIGGFNTEAFF	TGCGCCAGCAGCTTGATCGGGGGCTTCAACACTGAAGCTTTCTTT
few	TRBV14	TRBD1	TRBJ2-6	CASSPRQGPGANVLTF	TGTGCCAGCAGCCCGCGACAGGGGCCTGGGGCCAACGTCCTGACTTTC
-	TRBV14	-	TRBJ1-2	CASSQDRQGYTF	TGTGCCAGCAGCCAAGATCGGCAGGGCTACACCTTC
many	TRBV7-2	TRBD2	TRBJ2-2	CASSATGTSGGSPNTGELFF	TGTGCCAGCAGCGCAACCGGGACTAGCGGGGGGTCTCCGAACACCGGGGAGCTGTTTTTT
few	TRBV4-1	-	TRBJ2-3	CASSQDALRGRAGGTQYF	TGCGCCAGCAGCCAAGACGCTTTGCGGGGCCGAGCCGGCGGTACGCAGTATTTT
-	TRBV5-6	-	TRBJ2-7	CASSLGSKSYEQYF	TGTGCCAGCAGCTTGGGCAGCAAGTCCTACGAGCAGTACTTC
-	TRBV9	-	TRBJ2-7	CASSPSRGTYEQYF	TGTGCCAGCAGCCCAAGTCGGGGGACCTACGAGCAGTACTTC
few	TRBV6-2/TRBV6-3	-	TRBJ1-1	CASSLGAEGITEAFF	TGTGCCAGCAGCCTAGGTGCTGAGGGTATCACTGAAGCTTTCTTT
few	TRBV4-3	TRBD1	TRBJ1-3	CASSQVNRGGGNTIYF	TGCGCCAGCAGCCAAGTCAACAGGGGGGGTGGAAACACCATATATTTT
few	TRBV12-3/TRBV12-4	-	TRBJ1-2	CASSNQGFYGYTF	TGTGCCAGCAGTAACCAGGGTTTCTATGGCTACACCTTC
-	TRBV10-3	-	TRBJ1-2	CAISESRRSKTNYGYTF	TGTGCCATCAGTGAGTCTCGCAGGTCAAAAACTAACTATGGCTACACCTTC
few	TRBV7-3	TRBD1	TRBJ1-1	CASSLEGQGTEAFF	TGTGCCAGCAGCTTAGAAGGACAGGGGACTGAAGCTTTCTTT
-	TRBV5-1	-	TRBJ2-3	CASRQETDTQYF	TGCGCCAGCAGGCAGGAAACAGATACGCAGTATTTT
few	TRBV20-1	-	TRBJ2-3	CSARDLLWQGDVADTQYF	TGCAGTGCTAGAGATCTCTTATGGCAGGGTGATGTAGCGGATACGCAGTATTTT
-	TRBV6-5	-	TRBJ1-2	CASNRRAANYGYTF	TGTGCCAGCAATCGACGGGCCGCTAACTATGGCTACACCTTC
many	TRBV12-3/TRBV12-4	TRBD1	TRBJ2-5	CASSPGQGVETQYF	TGTGCCAGCAGTCCCGGACAGGGGGTCGAGACCCAGTACTTC
-	TRBV20-1	-	TRBJ1-5	CSAIRDSNQPQHF	TGCAGTGCTATCAGGGATTCCAATCAGCCCCAGCATTTT
-	TRBV10-3	-	TRBJ1-5	CAISEMRNQPQHF	TGTGCCATCAGTGAGATGAGGAATCAGCCCCAGCATTTT
few	TRBV4-3	TRBD1	TRBJ2-5	CASSQDIGQGIGVETQYF	TGCGCCAGCAGCCAAGACATAGGACAGGGGATTGGAGTAGAGACCCAGTACTTC
many	TRBV20-1	-	TRBJ1-3	CSARAGTGNTIYF	TGCAGTGCTAGAGCGGGGACTGGAAACACCATATATTTT
many	TRBV4-3	TRBD1	TRBJ1-4	CASSALGTDEKLFF	TGCGCCAGCAGCGCCTTAGGGACAGACGAAAAACTGTTTTTT
few	TRBV4-3	TRBD1	TRBJ1-2	CASSQVGPGQGTYGYTF	TGCGCCAGCAGCCAAGTAGGGCCGGGACAGGGGACCTATGGCTACACCTTC
-	TRBV3-1	-	TRBJ1-2	CASSQGIWGRGYGYTF	TGTGCCAGCAGCCAGGGGATTTGGGGAAGGGGCTATGGCTACACCTTC
-	TRBV3-2	-	TRBJ2-3	CASSQDDRGGDLTDTQYF	TGTGCCAGCAGCCAAGATGATAGGGGGGGGGATCTCACAGATACGCAGTATTTT
few	TRBV12-3/TRBV12-4	-	TRBJ1-1	CASRAEDMMNTEAFF	TGTGCCAGCAGAGCCGAGGACATGATGAACACTGAAGCTTTCTTT
-	TRBV20-1	-	TRBJ2-7	CSARDLGTPEQYF	TGCAGTGCTAGAGATTTGGGGACTCCCGAGCAGTACTTC
many	TRBV5-1	TRBD2	TRBJ2-1	CASSLRGGWYNEQFF	TGCGCCAGCAGCTTGCGGGGGGGATGGTACAATGAGCAGTTCTTC
few	TRBV5-1	-	TRBJ2-2	CASSQDGANTGELFF	TGCGCCAGCAGCCAGGACGGTGCGAACACCGGGGAGCTGTTTTTT
few	TRBV27	TRBD1	TRBJ1-6	CASRESWDSMNSPLHF	TGTGCCAGCAGGGAGTCTTGGGACAGTATGAATTCACCCCTCCACTTT
-	TRBV19	-	TRBJ1-5	CASRLGGGGNQPQHF	TGTGCCAGTAGATTGGGGGGGGGAGGAAATCAGCCCCAGCATTTT
many	TRBV7-3	TRBD2	TRBJ2-3	CASSPLAGAARAQYF	TGTGCCAGCAGCCCACTAGCGGGGGCCGCGCGGGCGCAGTATTTT
-	TRBV29-1	TRBD1	TRBJ1-2	CSVEAPGQIINYGYTF	TGCAGCGTTGAGGCTCCGGGACAGATAATTAACTATGGCTACACCTTC
many	TRBV5-1	-	TRBJ2-6	CASSLGTAPGANVLTF	TGCGCCAGCAGCTTGGGGACAGCTCCTGGGGCCAACGTCCTGACTTTC
many	TRBV24-1	TRBD1	TRBJ1-2	CATSRDSTYGYTF	TGTGCCACCAGTCGGGACAGCACTTATGGCTACACCTTC
many	TRBV6-5	-	TRBJ1-5	CASSYGQYSNQPQHF	TGTGCCAGCAGTTACGGGCAATATAGCAATCAGCCCCAGCATTTT
many	TRBV12-3/TRBV12-4	-	TRBJ2-2	CASRLPGGELFF	TGTGCCAGCCGGTTACCCGGCGGGGAGCTGTTTTTT
few	TRBV29-1	TRBD1	TRBJ1-1	CSVWTGGVEAFF	TGCAGCGTTTGGACAGGGGGGGTTGAAGCTTTCTTT
-	TRBV6-4	-	TRBJ1-2	CASSDSALTGYTF	TGTGCCAGCAGTGACTCGGCTTTGACTGGCTACACCTTC
-	TRBV18	TRBD2	TRBJ2-1	CASSTLAGGRSF	TGTGCCAGCTCAACACTAGCGGGGGGGCGGTCCTTC
many	TRBV4-2	-	TRBJ2-1	CASSQVTGSIYNEQFF	TGTGCCAGCAGCCAAGTGACGGGGAGTATCTACAATGAGCAGTTCTTC
few	TRBV20-1	-	TRBJ1-5	CSRGEGMGPQHF	TGCAGCCGGGGGGAGGGGATGGGGCCCCAGCATTTT
-	TRBV27	TRBD1	TRBJ1-6	CASSLISTGLNSPLHF	TGTGCCAGCAGTTTAATCTCGACAGGGTTGAATTCACCCCTCCACTTT
-	TRBV7-2	-	TRBJ1-5	CASSLEPGEYQPQHF	TGTGCCAGCAGCTTAGAGCCGGGGGAATATCAGCCCCAGCATTTT
-	TRBV5-6	-	TRBJ1-2	CASSLEGTVYGYTF	TGTGCCAGCAGCTTGGAGGGGACCGTTTATGGCTACACCTTC
few	TRBV24-1	-	TRBJ1-5	CATSDSGQPQHF	TGTGCCACCAGTGATTCAGGTCAGCCCCAGCATTTT
many	TRBV6-2/TRBV6-3	TRBD1	TRBJ2-1	CASYGQGMNEQFF	TGTGCCAGCTATGGACAGGGTATGAATGAGCAGTTCTTC
few	TRBV7-2	-	TRBJ2-3	CASSLTRDTQYF	TGTGCCAGCAGCTTGACGCGGGATACGCAGTATTTT
-	TRBV6-2/TRBV6-3	TRBD2	TRBJ2-1	CASSIGAGGPFDEFF	TGTGCCAGCAGTATAGGAGCGGGGGGGCCTTTCGACGAGTTCTTC
many	TRBV20-1	-	TRBJ1-4	CSARFLMGGKEKLFF	TGCAGTGCTAGATTCCTCATGGGGGGAAAGGAAAAACTGTTTTTT